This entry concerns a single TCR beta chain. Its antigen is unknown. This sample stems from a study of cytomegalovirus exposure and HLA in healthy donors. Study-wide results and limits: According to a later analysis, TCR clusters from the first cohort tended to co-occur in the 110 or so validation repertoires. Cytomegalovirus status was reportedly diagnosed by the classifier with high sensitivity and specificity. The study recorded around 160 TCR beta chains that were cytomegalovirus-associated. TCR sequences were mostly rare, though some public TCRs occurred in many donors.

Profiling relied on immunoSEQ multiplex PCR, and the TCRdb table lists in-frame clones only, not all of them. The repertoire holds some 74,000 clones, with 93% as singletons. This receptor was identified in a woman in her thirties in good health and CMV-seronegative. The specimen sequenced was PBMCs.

The CDR3 DNA reads TGTGCCAGCAGCCTGGCCGGACAGGCGAGAGATGCTAGGTATGGCTACACCTTC. Protein sequence: CASSLAGQARDARYGYTF. The chain employs TRBV28 and TRBJ1-2; 7 bases fit TRBD1. V lost 6 bases, J lost 5 bases, and 21 bases stayed unmatched. Germline loops: CDR1 MDHEN, CDR2 SYDVKM. This CDR3 is built from 18 residues.